This TCR beta chain was recorded in a study of response to subunit inactivated influenza vaccine. Concerning this clonotype itself: What it binds is unknown.

The CDR3 sequence is 12 residues long. Trimming took 6 bases from V and 3 from J, leaving 6 bases between them. TCRdb used MiXCR to reprocess the RT-PCR reads, holding one entry per CDR3 protein. The sample has 500,000 to 600,000 distinct CDR3 sequences; about 11% are singletons. Study observations and caveats: With each seasonal influenza vaccination, the authors suggested, few new T cells are recruited.

This sample also appeared in a second study, on T cells expressing NK-cell markers. That study adds: TCR beta cDNA was generated via 5'RACE template switching incorporating UMIs. Repertoire data for TCR beta were derived from sorted T cells (CD3+CD56+NKG2C+, CD3+CD56+NKG2C- and CD3+CD56-NKG2C+). Most of the eight sequenced donors were HCMV-seropositive; one was seronegative. The study found dominant NKG2C+ clonotypes at roughly 1.0-7.5% of CD8+ T cells in about six donors.

This TCR derives from a man aged 45-60 years who received an inactivated influenza vaccine. This rearrangement joins TRBV12-3 or TRBV12-4 to TRBJ1-3; unclear D gene. This material consisted of PBMCs from blood, taken on the day of vaccination. CDR3 amino acids: CASRPGGNTIYF. CDR3 nucleotides: TGTGCCAGCAGGCCCGGTGGAAACACCATATATTTT.